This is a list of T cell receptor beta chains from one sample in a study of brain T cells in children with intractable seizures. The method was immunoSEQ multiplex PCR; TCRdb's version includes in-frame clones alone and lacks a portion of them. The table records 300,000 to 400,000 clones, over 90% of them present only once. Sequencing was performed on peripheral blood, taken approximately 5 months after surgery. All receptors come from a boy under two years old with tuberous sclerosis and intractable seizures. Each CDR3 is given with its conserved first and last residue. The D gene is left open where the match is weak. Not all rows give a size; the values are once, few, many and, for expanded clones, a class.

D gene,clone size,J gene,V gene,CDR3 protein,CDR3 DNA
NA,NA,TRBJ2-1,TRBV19,CASSIWDNEQFF,TGTGCCAGTAGTATCTGGGACAATGAGCAGTTCTTC
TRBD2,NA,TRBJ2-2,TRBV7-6,CASSPRTSGNTGELFF,TGTGCCAGCAGCCCCCGGACTAGCGGGAACACCGGGGAGCTGTTTTTT
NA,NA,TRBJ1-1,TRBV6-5,CASTYDRTSNTEAFF,TGTGCCAGCACCTACGACAGGACATCAAACACTGAAGCTTTCTTT
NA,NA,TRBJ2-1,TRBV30,CACTLSGNEQFF,TGTGCCTGCACACTGTCGGGGAATGAGCAGTTCTTC
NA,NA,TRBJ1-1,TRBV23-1,CASSHIPMNTEAFF,TGCGCCAGCAGTCATATCCCGATGAACACTGAAGCTTTCTTT
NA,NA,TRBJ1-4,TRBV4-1,CASSHLYREGEKLFF,TGCGCCAGCAGCCATCTCTACAGGGAGGGTGAAAAACTGTTTTTT
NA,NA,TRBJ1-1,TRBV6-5,CASSYSGSLLAEAFF,TGTGCCAGCAGTTACTCGGGGTCGCTGCTGGCTGAAGCTTTCTTT
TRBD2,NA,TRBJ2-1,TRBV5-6,CASSLAIASGRNEQFF,TGTGCCAGCAGCTTGGCCATCGCTAGCGGGAGGAATGAGCAGTTCTTC
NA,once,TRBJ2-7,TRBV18,CASSPLDTGPKGGSYEQYF,TGTGCCAGCTCACCACTAGACACTGGCCCGAAAGGGGGCTCCTACGAGCAGTACTTC
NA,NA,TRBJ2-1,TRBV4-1,CASRHITGYNEQFF,TGCGCCAGCAGACACATCACAGGCTACAATGAGCAGTTCTTC
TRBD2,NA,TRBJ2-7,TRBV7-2,CASSLRSGGAYEQYF,TGTGCCAGCAGCTTAAGGAGCGGGGGGGCCTACGAGCAGTACTTC
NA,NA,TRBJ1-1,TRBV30,CAWRIQGPRNTEAFF,TGTGCCTGGAGGATCCAGGGGCCCCGGAACACTGAAGCTTTCTTT
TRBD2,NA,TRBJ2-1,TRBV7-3,CASSSGLAGGREQFF,TGTGCCAGCAGCTCAGGACTAGCGGGGGGACGGGAGCAGTTCTTC
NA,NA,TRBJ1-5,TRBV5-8,CASSLKQLYGNQPQHF,TGTGCCAGCAGCTTGAAACAACTCTATGGCAATCAGCCCCAGCATTTT
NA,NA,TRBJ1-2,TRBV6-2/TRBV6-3,CASSWDPAYGYTF,TGTGCCAGCAGTTGGGACCCCGCCTATGGCTACACCTTC
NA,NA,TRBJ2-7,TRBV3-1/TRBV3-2,CASSQDPVGEQYF,TGTGCCAGCAGCCAAGATCCGGTTGGAGAGCAGTACTTC
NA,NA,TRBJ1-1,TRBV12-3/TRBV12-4,CASRGQADTEAFF,TGTGCCAGCAGGGGGCAGGCGGACACTGAAGCTTTCTTT
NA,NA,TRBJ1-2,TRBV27,CATGEGEGYGYTF,TGTGCCACCGGGGAGGGGGAGGGCTATGGCTACACCTTC
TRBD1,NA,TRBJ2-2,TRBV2,CASSDRGPNTGELFF,TGTGCCAGCAGTGATAGGGGGCCCAACACCGGGGAGCTGTTTTTT
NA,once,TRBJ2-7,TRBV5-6,CASSFVRGEQYF,TGTGCCAGCAGCTTTGTTAGGGGCGAGCAGTACTTC
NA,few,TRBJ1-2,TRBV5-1,CASSWTRTDGYTF,TGCGCCAGCAGCTGGACTCGGACAGACGGCTACACCTTC
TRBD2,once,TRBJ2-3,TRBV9,CASSVAGAGGSDTQYF,TGTGCCAGCAGCGTAGCTGGAGCGGGAGGATCTGATACGCAGTATTTT
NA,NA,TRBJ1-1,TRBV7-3,CASSPRVGEVNEAFF,TGTGCCAGCAGCCCCAGGGTAGGGGAAGTCAATGAAGCTTTCTTT
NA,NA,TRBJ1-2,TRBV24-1,CATSDLDFYGYTF,TGTGCCACCAGTGATTTGGACTTCTATGGCTACACCTTC
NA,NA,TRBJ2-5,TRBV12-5,CASGLVWQTDQETQYF,TGTGCTAGTGGTTTGGTATGGCAGACGGACCAAGAGACCCAGTACTTC
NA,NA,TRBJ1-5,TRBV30,CAWSSRSSNQPQHF,TGTGCCTGGAGTAGCAGAAGTAGCAATCAGCCCCAGCATTTT
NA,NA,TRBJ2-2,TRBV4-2,CASSQRSGELFF,TGTGCCAGCAGCCAACGAAGTGGGGAGCTGTTTTTT
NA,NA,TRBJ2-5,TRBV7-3,CASSLMADGQETQYF,TGTGCCAGCAGCTTAATGGCGGACGGGCAAGAGACCCAGTACTTC
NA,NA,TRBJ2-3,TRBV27,CASSFGTNTDTQYF,TGTGCCAGCAGTTTCGGAACAAACACAGATACGCAGTATTTT
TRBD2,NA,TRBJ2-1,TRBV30,CAGGLAGGTEQFF,TGTGCCGGGGGACTAGCGGGAGGAACTGAGCAGTTCTTC
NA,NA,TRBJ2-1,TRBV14,CASSLPIAVVHNEQFF,TGTGCCAGCAGCCTGCCTATAGCGGTAGTCCACAATGAGCAGTTCTTC
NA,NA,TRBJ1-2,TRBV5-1,CASSLVSLLYGYTF,TGCGCCAGCAGCTTGGTGTCCCTTTTATATGGCTACACCTTC
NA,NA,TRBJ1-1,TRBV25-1,CASSELGTEAFF,TGTGCCAGCAGTGAATTGGGAACTGAAGCTTTCTTT
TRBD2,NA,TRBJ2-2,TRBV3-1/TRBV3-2,CASSQAGTSNTGELFF,TGTGCCAGCAGCCAAGCCGGGACTAGCAACACCGGGGAGCTGTTTTTT
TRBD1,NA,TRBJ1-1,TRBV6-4,CASSDEGGDRDREAFF,TGTGCCAGCAGTGACGAAGGGGGGGACAGAGATAGGGAAGCTTTCTTT
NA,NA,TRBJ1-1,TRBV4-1,CASSQDKPGFRNTEAFF,TGCGCCAGCAGCCAAGATAAGCCAGGTTTTAGGAACACTGAAGCTTTCTTT
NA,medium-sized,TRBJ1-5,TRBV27,CASRGLHSNQPQHF,TGTGCCAGCAGAGGCCTGCATAGCAATCAGCCCCAGCATTTT
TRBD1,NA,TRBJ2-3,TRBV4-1,CASSQRDSGYSQYF,TGCGCCAGCAGCCAGAGGGACAGTGGTTATTCGCAGTATTTT
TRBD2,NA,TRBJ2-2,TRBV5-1,CASSLEGRGNTGELFF,TGCGCCAGCAGCTTGGAGGGGAGGGGGAACACCGGGGAGCTGTTTTTT
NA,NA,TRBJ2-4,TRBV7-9,CASSSESYIQYF,TGTGCCAGCAGCTCGGAATCGTACATTCAGTACTTC
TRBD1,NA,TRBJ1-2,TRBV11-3,CASSLAGGYGYTF,TGTGCCAGCAGCTTAGCAGGGGGCTATGGCTACACCTTC
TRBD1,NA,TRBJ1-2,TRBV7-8,CASSFGQDYGYTF,TGTGCCAGCAGCTTTGGACAGGACTATGGCTACACCTTC
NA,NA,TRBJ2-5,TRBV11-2,CASSPGPLETQYF,TGTGCCAGCAGCCCGGGACCCCTAGAGACCCAGTACTTC